The rows below give T cell receptor beta chains drawn from one sample of a study of cytomegalovirus exposure and HLA in healthy donors. TCRdb keeps only in-frame clones here, not all; method: immunoSEQ multiplex PCR. The table includes roughly 200,000 clones, under 9.5% detected once. The sample comprised PBMCs. These TCRs come from a woman aged 25-40 years in good health and CMV-seropositive. The CDR3 runs from the conserved cysteine through the conserved F or W. D genes are given only for firm matches. Some rows have no size entry. The others give once, few or many, or a class for an expanded clone.

clone_size: -
cdr3_length: 11
d_call: -
j_call: TRBJ1-1
v_call: TRBV11-2
cdr3_nt: TGTGCCAGCAGCACGGGGACTGAAGCTTTCTTT
cdr3_aa: CASSTGTEAFF

clone_size: few
cdr3_length: 14
d_call: TRBD2
j_call: TRBJ2-7
v_call: TRBV5-8
cdr3_nt: TGTGCCAGCGCCCAACTAGCGGGAGTCAGGGAGCAGTACTTC
cdr3_aa: CASAQLAGVREQYF

clone_size: few
cdr3_length: 14
d_call: TRBD1
j_call: TRBJ1-2
v_call: TRBV6-5
cdr3_nt: TGTGCCAGCAGTTACGACAGGGGAATGTATGGCTACACCTTC
cdr3_aa: CASSYDRGMYGYTF

clone_size: -
cdr3_length: 18
d_call: TRBD2
j_call: TRBJ2-5
v_call: TRBV9
cdr3_nt: TGTGCCAGCAGCGTAGGCCCTTCCCGGGGAGCGGGGCAAGAGACCCAGTACTTC
cdr3_aa: CASSVGPSRGAGQETQYF

clone_size: -
cdr3_length: 14
d_call: -
j_call: TRBJ1-2
v_call: TRBV11-2
cdr3_nt: TGTGCCAGCAGCCCAGGACAGCCTAACTATGGCTACACCTTC
cdr3_aa: CASSPGQPNYGYTF

clone_size: few
cdr3_length: 14
d_call: -
j_call: TRBJ2-2
v_call: TRBV5-4
cdr3_nt: TGTGCCAGCAGCACCAAGGGGGAGACCGGGGAGCTGTTTTTT
cdr3_aa: CASSTKGETGELFF

clone_size: -
cdr3_length: 14
d_call: -
j_call: TRBJ2-1
v_call: TRBV19
cdr3_nt: TGTGCCAGTAGTCTTCCTACTAGTTACAATGAGCAGTTCTTC
cdr3_aa: CASSLPTSYNEQFF

clone_size: -
cdr3_length: 13
d_call: -
j_call: TRBJ2-7
v_call: TRBV6-1
cdr3_nt: TGTGCCAGCAATGGCGGTGGAGTGGACGAGCAGTACTTC
cdr3_aa: CASNGGGVDEQYF

clone_size: -
cdr3_length: 18
d_call: TRBD2
j_call: TRBJ2-1
v_call: TRBV11-2
cdr3_nt: TGTGCCAGCAGCTTAGTAGTTGCGAGCGGGAGGGCCTGGAATGAGCAGTTCTTC
cdr3_aa: CASSLVVASGRAWNEQFF

clone_size: -
cdr3_length: 18
d_call: TRBD2
j_call: TRBJ2-7
v_call: TRBV11-2
cdr3_nt: TGTGCCAGCAGCTCCTCCTGGACTAGCGGGTCCAGCTCCTACGAGCAGTACTTC
cdr3_aa: CASSSSWTSGSSSYEQYF

clone_size: -
cdr3_length: 15
d_call: -
j_call: TRBJ1-1
v_call: TRBV7-9
cdr3_nt: TGTGCCAGCAGCTTATCGCCAGGGGAGAACACTGAAGCTTTCTTT
cdr3_aa: CASSLSPGENTEAFF

clone_size: -
cdr3_length: 12
d_call: TRBD1
j_call: TRBJ1-1
v_call: TRBV2
cdr3_nt: TGTGCCAGCAGTGATTGGGACAGTGAAGCTTTCTTT
cdr3_aa: CASSDWDSEAFF

clone_size: few
cdr3_length: 16
d_call: TRBD2
j_call: TRBJ2-2
v_call: TRBV5-1
cdr3_nt: TGCGCCAGCAGCCTCGGGACTAGCGGGAGGGCCGGGGAGCTGTTTTTT
cdr3_aa: CASSLGTSGRAGELFF

clone_size: many
cdr3_length: 14
d_call: -
j_call: TRBJ2-7
v_call: TRBV2
cdr3_nt: TGTGCCAGCAGTGAACTCTGGGGCCCCTACGAGCAGTACTTC
cdr3_aa: CASSELWGPYEQYF

clone_size: few
cdr3_length: 14
d_call: TRBD1
j_call: TRBJ2-5
v_call: TRBV5-1
cdr3_nt: TGCGCCAGCAGCCTGGGACAGGGCCAAGAGACCCAGTACTTC
cdr3_aa: CASSLGQGQETQYF

clone_size: few
cdr3_length: 14
d_call: -
j_call: TRBJ2-5
v_call: TRBV5-1
cdr3_nt: TGCGCCAGCAGCTTGGGTCACTGGCAAGAGACCCAGTACTTC
cdr3_aa: CASSLGHWQETQYF

clone_size: -
cdr3_length: 15
d_call: TRBD2
j_call: TRBJ2-4
v_call: TRBV5-8
cdr3_nt: TGTGCCAGCAGCTTGGAGCGGGGAGCCAAAAACATTCAGTACTTC
cdr3_aa: CASSLERGAKNIQYF

clone_size: -
cdr3_length: 14
d_call: -
j_call: TRBJ2-2
v_call: TRBV2
cdr3_nt: TGTGCCAGCAGACAGGCGTCGAACACCGGGGAGCTGTTTTTT
cdr3_aa: CASRQASNTGELFF

clone_size: few
cdr3_length: 16
d_call: TRBD2
j_call: TRBJ2-7
v_call: TRBV19
cdr3_nt: TGTGCCAGTAGTCTCCCAGGACTAGCGGGAAACCACGAGCAGTACTTC
cdr3_aa: CASSLPGLAGNHEQYF

clone_size: -
cdr3_length: 11
d_call: -
j_call: TRBJ2-7
v_call: TRBV18
cdr3_nt: TGTGCCAGCTCATCCAGGTACGAGCAGTACTTC
cdr3_aa: CASSSRYEQYF

clone_size: -
cdr3_length: 14
d_call: -
j_call: TRBJ1-3
v_call: TRBV2
cdr3_nt: TGTGCCAGCCAGGTGTTAAGCTCTGGAAACACCATATATTTT
cdr3_aa: CASQVLSSGNTIYF

clone_size: few
cdr3_length: 16
d_call: TRBD2
j_call: TRBJ2-5
v_call: TRBV5-1
cdr3_nt: TGCGCCAGCAGCTTGGTTCTGGGACTAGAGAAAGAGACCCAGTACTTC
cdr3_aa: CASSLVLGLEKETQYF

clone_size: -
cdr3_length: 16
d_call: TRBD2
j_call: TRBJ2-1
v_call: TRBV5-4
cdr3_nt: TGTGCCAGCAGCTTCCCAGCGGGGGGTGCCTACAATGAGCAGTTCTTC
cdr3_aa: CASSFPAGGAYNEQFF

clone_size: few
cdr3_length: 14
d_call: -
j_call: TRBJ2-2
v_call: TRBV5-4
cdr3_nt: TGTGCCAGCAGCCCTGCAGGGATCTCCGGGGAGCTGTTTTTT
cdr3_aa: CASSPAGISGELFF

clone_size: -
cdr3_length: 15
d_call: TRBD2
j_call: TRBJ2-7
v_call: TRBV11-3
cdr3_nt: TGTGCCAGCAGCTTAGGATCCAGCGGGAGTGTGGAGCAGTACTTC
cdr3_aa: CASSLGSSGSVEQYF

clone_size: few
cdr3_length: 16
d_call: -
j_call: TRBJ1-4
v_call: TRBV5-6
cdr3_nt: TGTGCCAGCAGCCTCCTTCCTCGTGCAACTAATGAAAAACTGTTTTTT
cdr3_aa: CASSLLPRATNEKLFF

clone_size: -
cdr3_length: 15
d_call: -
j_call: TRBJ2-1
v_call: TRBV9
cdr3_nt: TGTGCCAGCAGCCCCCGGACTGCCGGCCGGGATGAGCAGTTCTTC
cdr3_aa: CASSPRTAGRDEQFF

clone_size: few
cdr3_length: 14
d_call: TRBD2
j_call: TRBJ2-5
v_call: TRBV9
cdr3_nt: TGTGCCAGCACTCGAGGACTAGCCCCAGAGACCCAGTACTTC
cdr3_aa: CASTRGLAPETQYF

clone_size: -
cdr3_length: 14
d_call: TRBD1
j_call: TRBJ1-1
v_call: TRBV10-3
cdr3_nt: TGTGCCATCAGCCCAGGGGGCTCGAAGGCTGAAGCTTTCTTT
cdr3_aa: CAISPGGSKAEAFF

clone_size: -
cdr3_length: 15
d_call: -
j_call: TRBJ2-2
v_call: TRBV4-1
cdr3_nt: TGCGCCAGCAGCCAAGTAGGGGAATTGACCGGGGAGCTGTTTTTT
cdr3_aa: CASSQVGELTGELFF

clone_size: -
cdr3_length: 13
d_call: TRBD1
j_call: TRBJ2-7
v_call: TRBV6-5
cdr3_nt: TGTGCCAGCTGGGACAGGGGCTTCTACGAGCAGTACTTC
cdr3_aa: CASWDRGFYEQYF

clone_size: -
cdr3_length: 15
d_call: TRBD2
j_call: TRBJ2-7
v_call: TRBV9
cdr3_nt: TGTGCCAGCAGCGCCCAGACTAGCGGGAGAACCGAGCAGTACTTC
cdr3_aa: CASSAQTSGRTEQYF

clone_size: once
cdr3_length: 14
d_call: TRBD2
j_call: TRBJ2-3
v_call: TRBV7-3
cdr3_nt: TGTGCCAGCAGCCCTAGCGGGAGCACAGATACGCAGTATTTT
cdr3_aa: CASSPSGSTDTQYF

clone_size: few
cdr3_length: 14
d_call: -
j_call: TRBJ1-1
v_call: TRBV29-1
cdr3_nt: TGCAGCGCGAGGACAGCGCCCATGAACACTGAAGCTTTCTTT
cdr3_aa: CSARTAPMNTEAFF

clone_size: -
cdr3_length: 13
d_call: -
j_call: TRBJ2-1
v_call: TRBV27
cdr3_nt: TGTGCCAGCAGTCCTATTCACTACAATGAGCAGTTCTTC
cdr3_aa: CASSPIHYNEQFF

clone_size: few
cdr3_length: 13
d_call: -
j_call: TRBJ1-1
v_call: TRBV9
cdr3_nt: TGTGCCAGCAGCGTGGGATCGGGGGCTGAAGCTTTCTTT
cdr3_aa: CASSVGSGAEAFF

clone_size: -
cdr3_length: 13
d_call: -
j_call: TRBJ2-5
v_call: TRBV11-2
cdr3_nt: TGTGCCAGCAGCTCAGGACTGTTGGAGACCCAGTACTTC
cdr3_aa: CASSSGLLETQYF

clone_size: few
cdr3_length: 15
d_call: -
j_call: TRBJ1-5
v_call: TRBV6-5
cdr3_nt: TGTGCCAGCAGCACCAGGGGAGGGAGCAATCAGCCCCAGCATTTT
cdr3_aa: CASSTRGGSNQPQHF

clone_size: -
cdr3_length: 15
d_call: -
j_call: TRBJ2-7
v_call: TRBV7-2
cdr3_nt: TGTGCCAGCAGCTTTACGGGGGTCCTCCTTTACGAGCAGTACTTC
cdr3_aa: CASSFTGVLLYEQYF

clone_size: -
cdr3_length: 12
d_call: TRBD1
j_call: TRBJ2-7
v_call: TRBV30
cdr3_nt: TGTGCCTGGTCCGGGACAGGCTACGAGCAGTACTTC
cdr3_aa: CAWSGTGYEQYF

clone_size: -
cdr3_length: 14
d_call: -
j_call: TRBJ1-1
v_call: TRBV19
cdr3_nt: TGTGCCAGTAGTATCCGGCAGGGAAGGGGTGAAGCTTTCTTT
cdr3_aa: CASSIRQGRGEAFF

clone_size: few
cdr3_length: 15
d_call: TRBD1
j_call: TRBJ1-5
v_call: TRBV6-1
cdr3_nt: TGTGCCAGCAGTGAGGACAGGTCTTTTTTTCAGCCCCAGCATTTT
cdr3_aa: CASSEDRSFFQPQHF

clone_size: -
cdr3_length: 18
d_call: TRBD2
j_call: TRBJ2-1
v_call: TRBV5-1
cdr3_nt: TGCGCCAGCAGCTTGGAGGGGACTAGCGGGACCAGAGGCAATGAGCAGTTCTTC
cdr3_aa: CASSLEGTSGTRGNEQFF